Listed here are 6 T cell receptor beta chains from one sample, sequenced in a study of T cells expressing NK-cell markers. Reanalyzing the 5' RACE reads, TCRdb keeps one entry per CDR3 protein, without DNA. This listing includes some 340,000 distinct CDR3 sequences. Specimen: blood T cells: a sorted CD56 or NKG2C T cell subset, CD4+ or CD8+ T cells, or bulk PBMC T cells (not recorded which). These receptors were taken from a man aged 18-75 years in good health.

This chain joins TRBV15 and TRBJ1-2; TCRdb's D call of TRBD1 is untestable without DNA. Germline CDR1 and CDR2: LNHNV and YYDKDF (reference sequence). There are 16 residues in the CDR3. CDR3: CATSRDLRQAGWGYTF.

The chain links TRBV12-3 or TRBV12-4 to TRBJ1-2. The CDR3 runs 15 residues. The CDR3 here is CASSLTASTTYGYTF.

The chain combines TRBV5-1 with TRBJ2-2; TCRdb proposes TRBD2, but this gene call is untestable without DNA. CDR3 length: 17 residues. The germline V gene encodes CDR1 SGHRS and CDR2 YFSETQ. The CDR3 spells CASSFSGGALGTGELFF.

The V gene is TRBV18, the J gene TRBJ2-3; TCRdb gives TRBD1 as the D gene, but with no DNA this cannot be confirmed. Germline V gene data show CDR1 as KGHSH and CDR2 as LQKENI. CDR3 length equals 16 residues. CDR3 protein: CASSPPSRGGTDTQYF.

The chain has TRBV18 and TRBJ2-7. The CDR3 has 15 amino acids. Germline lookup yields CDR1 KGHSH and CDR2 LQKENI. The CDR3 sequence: CASSPPGMRAYEQYF.

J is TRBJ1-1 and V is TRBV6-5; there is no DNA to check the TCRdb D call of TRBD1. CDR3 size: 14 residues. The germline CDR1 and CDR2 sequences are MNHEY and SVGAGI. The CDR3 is CASSYKGFGTEAFF.